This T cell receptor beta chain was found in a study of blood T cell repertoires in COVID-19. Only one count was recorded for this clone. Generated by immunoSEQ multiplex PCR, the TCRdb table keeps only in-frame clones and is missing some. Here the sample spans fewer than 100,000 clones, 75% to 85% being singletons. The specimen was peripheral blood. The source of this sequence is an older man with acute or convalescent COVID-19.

This CDR3 reads CASSPQGQGTSGRTYEQYF. In nucleotides, the CDR3 is TGTGCCAGCAGCCCCCAGGGACAAGGGACTAGCGGGAGAACCTACGAGCAGTACTTC. The chain combines TRBV9 with TRBJ2-7; 14 nucleotides match TRBD2. The CDR3 sequence is 19 residues long. Trimming took 4 bases from V and 2 from J; bases not matched to a gene: 14. Germline values: CDR1 SGDLS, CDR2 YYNGEE.